This is a list of T cell receptor beta chains from one sample in a study of regulatory T cells in long-lasting Graves disease. One entry per CDR3 protein results from TCRdb running MiXCR on the multiplex PCR reads. The table has 250,000 to 300,000 distinct CDR3 sequences, around 21% seen once. The sequenced sample was peripheral blood mononuclear cells (PBMCs), obtained when the disease was refractory, from a patient treated with antithyroid drugs. The receptor source for this set is a female donor with Graves disease. Each CDR3 is given with its conserved first and last residue. A D gene is named only where the DNA matches it firmly. A clone size is listed for some rows: how often the clone was seen (once, few, many), or a class if it is expanded.

13	TRBV20-1	NA	many	TRBJ2-2	CSARTANTGELFF	TGCAGTGCTAGGACAGCGAACACCGGGGAGCTGTTTTTT
14	TRBV10-3	NA	NA	TRBJ2-7	CAISESARFYEQYF	TGTGCCATCAGTGAGTCGGCCCGGTTCTACGAGCAGTACTTC
14	TRBV5-6	NA	many	TRBJ2-7	CASSFGPGSYEQYF	TGTGCCAGCAGCTTTGGCCCCGGGAGCTACGAGCAGTACTTC
17	TRBV12-3/TRBV12-4	NA	many	TRBJ1-1	CASRGVEGPLMTTEAFF	TGTGCCAGCAGGGGGGTCGAAGGCCCCCTAATGACCACTGAAGCTTTCTTT
14	TRBV20-1	NA	few	TRBJ2-2	CSAQQGGSTGELFF	TGCAGTGCCCAGCAGGGCGGGTCCACCGGGGAGCTGTTTTTT
14	TRBV19	NA	NA	TRBJ1-1	CASTQQGSNTEAFF	TGTGCCAGTACCCAACAAGGATCGAACACTGAAGCTTTCTTT
12	TRBV29-1	NA	few	TRBJ1-1	CSAPDSGGGAFF	TGCAGCGCCCCTGACAGCGGAGGGGGAGCTTTCTTT
15	TRBV12-3/TRBV12-4	TRBD2	many	TRBJ2-5	CASSLERTSLETQYF	TGTGCCAGCAGTTTGGAAAGGACTAGCTTGGAGACCCAGTACTTC
16	TRBV7-2	TRBD1	many	TRBJ2-7	CASSLGRQGLAYEQYF	TGTGCCAGCAGCTTGGGACGACAGGGGTTAGCCTACGAGCAGTACTTC
12	TRBV28	NA	NA	TRBJ1-2	CASSRQVDGYTF	TGTGCCAGCAGCCGACAGGTAGATGGCTACACCTTC
11	TRBV28	NA	many	TRBJ1-4	CASSFREKLFF	TGTGCCAGCAGTTTCCGGGAAAAACTGTTTTTT
14	TRBV7-2	TRBD2	NA	TRBJ2-3	CASSLAGAIDTQYF	TGTGCCAGCAGCTTGGCGGGAGCTATAGATACGCAGTATTTT
15	TRBV11-1	NA	many	TRBJ2-4	CASSLAGSGLVIQYF	TGTGCCAGCAGCTTAGCGGGATCGGGATTGGTCATTCAGTACTTC
14	TRBV28	TRBD1	NA	TRBJ1-4	CVSSGQGQREKPFF	TGTGTCAGCTCTGGACAGGGTCAACGTGAAAAACCGTTTTTT
15	TRBV29-1	TRBD1	NA	TRBJ1-2	CSVEGRDRGGYGYTF	TGCAGCGTTGAGGGACGGGACAGGGGGGGGTATGGCTACACCTTC
15	TRBV28	NA	many	TRBJ2-4	CASSSTTPAKNIQYF	TGTGCCAGCAGTTCTACGACACCAGCCAAAAACATTCAGTACTTC